A single sample gave rise to the 21 T cell receptor beta chains below, sequenced in a study of blood T cell repertoires in COVID-19. This table comes from immunoSEQ multiplex PCR, and its TCRdb copy is limited to in-frame clones, with some not included. The profile covers about 56,000 clones, with approximately 91% appearing a single time and over 3.5% taken by the ten largest. The sequencing sample was made of peripheral blood. The receptors originated from a man aged 50 to 60 with active COVID-19.

The CDR3 coding sequence is TGTGCCTGGACCTCTTTCCCAGTTCGGGGAGACACCATATATTTT. Translated: CAWTSFPVRGDTIYF. The chain is built from TRBV30 and TRBJ1-3; D remains unclear. The CDR3 totals 15 residues. CDR1 and CDR2 from the germline V gene are GTSNPN and SVGIG (reference sequence). V shed 4 bases and J shed 8 bases, with 21 bases lying between them. The complete variable domain, with remaining parts taken from reference TRBV30 and TRBJ1-3, reads SQTIHQWPATLVQPVGSPLSLECTVEGTSNPNLYWYRQAAGRGLQLLFYSVGIGQISSEVPQNLSASRPQDRQFILSSKKLLLSDSGFYLCAWTSFPVRGDTIYFGEGSWLTVV.

This clone is a singleton in its sample. This sequence joins TRBV19 and TRBJ1-5; D remains unclear. Germline CDR1 LNHDA, CDR2 SQIVND (reference sequence). This CDR3 is built from 15 residues. Trimming took 4 bases from V and 4 from J, leaving 14 bases between them. CDR3 DNA sequence: TGTGCCAGTAGTACACATGCCGGCGGGAATCAGCCCCAGCATTTT. Its translation: CASSTHAGGNQPQHF. Full variable domain (rest looked up from reference TRBV19 and TRBJ1-5): DGGITQSPKYLFRKEGQNVTLSCEQNLNHDAMYWYRQDPGQGLRLIYYSQIVNDFQKGDIAEGYSVSREKKESFPLTVTSAQKNPTAFYLCASSTHAGGNQPQHFGDGTRLSIL.

The gene calls are TRBV6-5 and TRBJ2-5; D unclear. The CDR3 spans 15 residues. Per the germline V gene, CDR1 is MNHEY and CDR2 is SVGAGI. V was clipped by 6 bases and J by 5 bases, with 19 bases between them. The CDR3 is CASSARGGGWETQYF. CDR3 DNA: TGTGCCAGCAGCGCTCGAGGCGGCGGCTGGGAGACCCAGTACTTC.

V is TRBV5-6 and J is TRBJ1-1; D is undetermined. The CDR3 length is 15 residues. V lost 4 bases to trimming and J lost 1 base, with 14 bases between them. Germline values: CDR1 SGHDT, CDR2 YYEEEE. The CDR3 here is CASSPRGQANTEAFF. CDR3 nucleotides: TGTGCCAGCAGCCCGCGGGGTCAGGCGAACACTGAAGCTTTCTTT.

This rearrangement joins TRBV29-1 to TRBJ1-3; D is possibly TRBD1 (6 bases). Germline values: CDR1 SQVTM, CDR2 ANQGSEA. V lost 4 bases and J 6 bases, leaving 13 bases between the germline ends. The CDR3 is 13 amino acids. CDR3 residues: CSVAGQNQNTIYF. The DNA for the CDR3 is TGCAGCGTTGCGGGACAAAACCAAAACACCATATATTTT.

Here the CDR3 DNA reads TGTGCCAGCAGATTGGGCGGGGGGGCGAGGGAGACCCAGTACTTC. Translating it yields CASRLGGGARETQYF. The chain combines TRBV6-5 with TRBJ2-5, with 9 nucleotides matching TRBD2. Germline assignment: CDR1 MNHEY and CDR2 SVGAGI. With 6 bases clipped from V and 5 bases from J, the junction kept 10 bases outside the gene matches. The CDR3 consists of 15 residues.

The chain couples TRBV5-6 to TRBJ1-1; D may be TRBD1 (5 bases). The germline CDR1 and CDR2 sequences are SGHDT and YYEEEE. The germline V and J ends were trimmed by 4 bases and 3 bases, with 10 bases remaining between them. The CDR3 extends over 13 amino acids. The CDR3 DNA sequence: TGTGCCAGCAGCCCAGGGTGGGACACTGAAGCTTTCTTT. Residues: CASSPGWDTEAFF.

This chain links TRBV9 with TRBJ1-1, with D unresolved. Germline V gives CDR1 SGDLS, CDR2 YYNGEE. Trimming removed 3 bases at V and 5 bases at J, with 17 bases between. This CDR3 region has 15 residues. CDR3 amino acids: CASSARPLEGTEAFF. CDR3 DNA: TGTGCCAGCAGCGCTAGACCTCTCGAGGGAACTGAAGCTTTCTTT.

This chain uses TRBV29-1 with TRBJ1-1, with unresolved D. The CDR3 totals 12 residues. V lost 4 bases and J 5 bases, leaving 11 bases between the germline ends. Germline V lookup: CDR1 SQVTM, CDR2 ANQGSEA. The CDR3 reads CSVAGFGTEAFF. In nucleotides, the CDR3 is TGCAGCGTTGCCGGGTTCGGAACTGAAGCTTTCTTT.

This chain joins TRBV7-9 and TRBJ1-1; TRBD1 aligns across 10 bases. The CDR3 covers 15 residues. The V and J ends lost 1 base and 5 bases, in that order; junction bases with no gene match: 4. Per germline, CDR1 SEHNR and CDR2 FQNEAQ (reference sequence). The CDR3 region has the DNA TGTGCCAGCAGCTTAGGACAGGGGGCTTTGACTGAAGCTTTCTTT. It codes for CASSLGQGALTEAFF.

The chain combines TRBV9 with TRBJ2-7, with TRBD1 matching 10 bases. This CDR3 region has 13 residues. V lost 4 bases, J lost 4 bases, and 2 bases stayed unmatched. Looked up from germline, CDR1 is SGDLS and CDR2 is YYNGEE. The CDR3 here is CASSTGQGYEQYF. The CDR3 DNA reads TGTGCCAGCAGCACGGGACAGGGGTACGAGCAGTACTTC.

V gene TRBV10-3 combines with J gene TRBJ2-3, with 13 bases that match TRBD2. The CDR3 extends over 16 amino acids. After removal of 4 bases from V and 5 bases from J, the junction contained 6 bases not matched to a gene. Germline-derived CDR1 and CDR2 are ENHRY and SYGVKD. This CDR3 is CAISAGTSGALDTQYF. The DNA of the CDR3 is TGTGCCATCAGTGCGGGGACTAGCGGGGCCTTAGATACGCAGTATTTT.

This sequence joins TRBV4-1 and TRBJ2-3; no clear D. Trimming removed 1 base from V and 9 bases from J, with 8 bases in between. The CDR3 contains 12 residues. Germline V lookup: CDR1 MGHRA, CDR2 YSYEKL. Here the CDR3 reads CASSQGLETQYF. CDR3 in DNA: TGCGCCAGCAGCCAAGGTCTAGAAACGCAGTATTTT.

The V and J genes are TRBV3-1 (or the pseudogene TRBV3-2) and TRBJ2-2; the D gene is possibly TRBD1 (6 bases). CDR1 LGHDT and CDR2 YNNKEL come from the germline V gene (reference sequence). Trimming removed 2 bases at V and 7 bases at J, with 11 bases between. The CDR3 has 14 amino acids. The CDR3 region is CASSQHRAIGELFF. The CDR3 nucleotides are TGTGCCAGCAGCCAACACAGGGCCATCGGGGAGCTGTTTTTT.

The rearrangement joins TRBV10-2 to TRBJ1-2, with TRBD1 identical over 9 bases. The CDR3 is 15 amino acids. Per the germline V gene, CDR1 is WSHSY and CDR2 is SAAADI. Trimming at V came to 8 bases and at J to 0 bases, leaving 7 bases not matched to a gene. CDR3 in amino acids: CASSQGALANYGYTF. The CDR3 DNA reads as TGCGCCAGCTCACAGGGGGCTCTAGCTAACTATGGCTACACCTTC.

This sequence joins TRBV5-1 and TRBJ2-4, with 7 bases lining up with TRBD1. The CDR3 has 17 residues. Germline values: CDR1 SGHRS, CDR2 YFSETQ. V lost 3 bases and J lost 3; bases outside the gene matches: 12. The DNA for the CDR3 is TGCGCCAGCAGCTCGCCAAGGGGGCAATTAGGCAAAAACATTCAGTACTTC. Translated: CASSSPRGQLGKNIQYF.

This clone was counted only a few times. The chain couples TRBV6-5 to TRBJ2-5; D gene uncertain. V lost 6 bases and J 2 bases, leaving 16 bases between the germline ends. From germline, CDR1 is MNHEY and CDR2 SVGAGI. The CDR3 is 15 amino acids. CDR3: CASSLISSVQETQYF. The CDR3 DNA sequence: TGTGCCAGCAGCTTGATAAGTTCGGTGCAAGAGACCCAGTACTTC.

The chain carries TRBV9 and TRBJ2-1, with 10 bases matching TRBD1. This CDR3 is 16 amino acids long. Germline V gene sequence: CDR1 SGDLS, CDR2 YYNGEE. The V segment lost 4 bases and the J segment 7 bases; nucleotides outside the gene matches: 11. The chain's CDR3 is CASSISTGGAINEQFF. For the CDR3, the DNA is TGTGCCAGCAGCATTTCGACAGGGGGCGCCATTAATGAGCAGTTCTTC.

The gene calls are TRBV27 and TRBJ1-2; unclear D gene. The CDR3 is 14 residues long. V dropped 5 bases and J dropped 2 bases, with 12 bases sitting between them. Germline values: CDR1 MNHEY, CDR2 SMNVEV (reference sequence). In DNA, the CDR3 is TGTGCCAGCAGTCCGGCACCGGGGAACTATGGCTACACCTTC. Protein product: CASSPAPGNYGYTF.

This clone has just one count. The gene calls are TRBV4-2 and TRBJ1-4; the D gene is possibly TRBD1 (6 bases). Germline V gene data show CDR1 as LGHNA and CDR2 as YNFKEQ. CDR3 length equals 15 residues. V was shortened by 0 bases and J by 8 bases, with 13 bases between the two germline ends. CDR3 region: CASSQDHWGGEKLFF. The CDR3 DNA is TGTGCCAGCAGCCAAGATCATTGGGGGGGCGAAAAACTGTTTTTT.

The J gene is TRBJ2-7, the V gene TRBV5-1, with unresolved D. Trimming left V 3 bases short and J 5 bases short, with 6 bases between. Germline V CDR1 and CDR2: SGHRS, YFSETQ. This CDR3 spans 11 amino acids. The CDR3 reads CASSSHNEQYF. As DNA, the CDR3 is TGCGCCAGCAGCTCCCACAACGAGCAGTACTTC.